A single sample gave rise to the 16 T cell receptor beta chains below, sequenced in a study of PD-1 blockade in classical Hodgkin lymphoma. The method was immunoSEQ multiplex PCR; TCRdb's version includes in-frame clones alone and lacks a portion of them. The sample lists about 97,000 clones, 65% to 85% seen once, with about 12% in the top ten. Brentuximab vedotin exposure varied among the patients, all of whom had relapsed after autologous stem cell transplantation. This sample comprised peripheral blood mononuclear cells (PBMCs), obtained at baseline. These TCRs come from a human donor with classical Hodgkin lymphoma.

The chain combines TRBV12-5 with TRBJ1-1; 7 bases are shared with TRBD1. The CDR3 has 14 residues. The germline V gene has CDR1 LGHNT and CDR2 FRNRAP. The V segment lost 4 bases and the J segment 2 bases; nucleotides outside the gene matches: 4. The CDR3 DNA follows: TGTGCTAGTGGTTGGGGACAGCTCAACACTGAAGCTTTCTTT. Protein product: CASGWGQLNTEAFF.

J is TRBJ2-1 and V is TRBV19; 7 nucleotides agree with TRBD1. With 4 bases clipped from V and 1 base from J, the junction kept 4 bases outside the gene matches. The CDR3 has 15 amino acids. CDR1 LNHDA and CDR2 SQIVND come from the germline V gene (reference sequence). The CDR3 here is CASSTRTGSYNEQFF. CDR3 bases: TGTGCCAGTAGTACCCGGACAGGTTCCTACAATGAGCAGTTCTTC.

This clone has just one count. This chain connects TRBV5-5 to TRBJ2-1, with D perhaps TRBD2 (5 bases). This CDR3 is built from 15 residues. V was trimmed by 4 bases and J by 4 bases, leaving 15 bases between them. Per germline, CDR1 SGHKS and CDR2 YYEKEE (reference sequence). The CDR3: CASSQTGSRYNEQFF. In DNA form, the CDR3 reads TGTGCCAGCAGCCAAACGGGGTCGAGGTACAATGAGCAGTTCTTC.

The chain recombines TRBV19 with TRBJ1-5, with 9 bases lining up with TRBD1. V was clipped by 4 bases and J by 6 bases; unmatched bases: 7. In germline, CDR1 is LNHDA, CDR2 SQIVND (reference sequence). The CDR3 contains 15 residues. This CDR3 reads CASSRDRELTQPQHF. The CDR3 DNA reads TGTGCCAGTAGTAGGGACAGGGAATTGACTCAGCCCCAGCATTTT.

The chain employs TRBV5-4 and TRBJ2-7, with D unclear. CDR1 and CDR2 from the germline V gene are SGHNT and YYREEE (reference sequence). Trimming took 0 bases from V and 6 from J, leaving 4 bases between them. This CDR3 contains 11 residues. The DNA of the CDR3 is TGTGCCAGCAGCTTGGGAGCCGAGCAGTACTTC. It encodes CASSLGAEQYF.

V usage is TRBV7-6 and J usage is TRBJ1-2, with D possibly matching TRBD1 (5 bases). CDR1 is SGHVS, CDR2 FNYEAQ, per germline. The V end lost 5 bases, the J end lost 8 bases, and 15 bases lay between the germline ends. The CDR3 sequence is 13 residues long. The CDR3 spells CASSTEGQGGYTF. The CDR3, as DNA: TGTGCCAGCAGCACGGAGGGGCAGGGCGGCTACACCTTC.

This clone came up once. The chain uses TRBV5-4 and TRBJ1-1; no definite D call. The CDR3 totals 15 residues. Germline CDR1 and CDR2: SGHNT and YYREEE (reference sequence). Between the trimmed V and J ends, which lost 4 bases and 0 bases, there was a span of 13 bases. CDR3 sequence: CASSPKGGLNTEAFF. As DNA, the CDR3 is TGTGCCAGCAGCCCAAAAGGAGGGTTGAACACTGAAGCTTTCTTT.

The chain links TRBV11-2 to TRBJ2-5, with 14 positions matching TRBD2. The CDR3 runs to 17 residues. Germline loops: CDR1 SGHAT, CDR2 FQNNGV. V lost 5 bases to trimming and J lost 5 bases; unmatched junction nucleotides: 10. The CDR3 coding sequence is TGTGCCAGCAGCCCCGGACTAGCGGGAGGCCGGGGGGAGACCCAGTACTTC. Its translation: CASSPGLAGGRGETQYF.

V gene TRBV30 combines with J gene TRBJ1-1, with 12 bases fitting TRBD1. The CDR3 contains 13 residues. J lost 10 bases, V lost 1 base, and 4 bases had no gene match. The germline V gene encodes CDR1 GTSNPN and CDR2 SVGIG (reference sequence). For the CDR3, the DNA is TGTGCCTGGAGTGGGGGACAGGGGGCGAGAGCTTTCTTT. It translates to CAWSGGQGARAFF.

A word on this clone: This sample includes further DNA sequences coding for the same CDR3. The chain is built from TRBV29-1 and TRBJ2-5; TRBD1 matches 11 bases. Germline trimming cut 6 bases from V and 4 bases from J; bases unmatched to any gene: 1. The CDR3 sequence is 12 residues long. The V gene's germline CDR1 is SQVTM and CDR2 ANQGSEA. The CDR3 region has the DNA TGCAGCGTGGGGACAGGGGGAGAGACCCAGTACTTC. Protein: CSVGTGGETQYF.

The chain joins TRBV30 to TRBJ2-2; D remains ambiguous. The length of the CDR3 is 13 residues. Germline V gene sequence: CDR1 GTSNPN, CDR2 SVGIG (reference sequence). The V and J ends lost 5 bases and 1 base respectively, with 8 bases between them. CDR3 in amino acids: CAWDSVNTGELFF. CDR3 sequence (DNA): TGTGCCTGGGACTCCGTGAACACCGGGGAGCTGTTTTTT.

This chain uses TRBV11-3 with TRBJ2-5; D is perhaps TRBD1 (6 bases). The CDR3 has 13 residues. The V end lost 4 bases, the J end lost 5 bases, and 11 bases lay between the germline ends. CDR1 SGHNT and CDR2 YENEEA come from the germline V gene. In DNA form, the CDR3 reads TGTGCCAGCAGCTCTGGGACACTCGAGACCCAGTACTTC. It specifies CASSSGTLETQYF.

This clone was found once. V usage is TRBV19 and J usage is TRBJ1-4, with a weak D call TRBD1 (5 bases). The V end was cut by 7 bases, the J end by 15 bases, with 21 bases between. The CDR3 has 13 residues. Germline assignment: CDR1 LNHDA and CDR2 SQIVND (reference sequence). The chain's CDR3 is CASTPLGGRQMFF. CDR3 DNA sequence: TGTGCCAGTACCCCGTTGGGGGGGAGGCAAATGTTTTTT. The full variable domain, rest sourced from reference TRBV19 and TRBJ1-4, is DGGITQSPKYLFRKEGQNVTLSCEQNLNHDAMYWYRQDPGQGLRLIYYSQIVNDFQKGDIAEGYSVSREKKESFPLTVTSAQKNPTAFYLCASTPLGGRQMFFGSGTQLSVL.

This chain joins TRBV6-6 and TRBJ2-7, with TRBD1 matching over 7 bases. V dropped 2 bases and J dropped 1; count of bases not matched to a gene: 8. The CDR3 extends over 16 amino acids. Germline V gives CDR1 MNHNY, CDR2 SVGAGI (reference sequence). In DNA, the CDR3 is TGTGCCAGCAGTTACGAGAGGACAGGCGGATCCTACGAGCAGTACTTC. As protein: CASSYERTGGSYEQYF.

The chain is built from TRBV27 and TRBJ2-1, with 10 nucleotides matching TRBD2. The CDR3 spans 13 residues. CDR1 MNHEY and CDR2 SMNVEV come from the germline V gene (reference sequence). V lost 7 bases to trimming and J lost 9 bases; unmatched junction nucleotides: 6. The CDR3 is CASMLAGVGEQFF. The CDR3 DNA is TGTGCCAGCATGCTAGCGGGAGTCGGTGAGCAGTTCTTC.

The table lists this clone with a count of one. The chain couples TRBV7-6 to TRBJ1-1; D is unresolved. The CDR3 is made up of 15 amino acids. Germline CDR1 and CDR2: SGHVS and FNYEAQ. Trimming left V 1 base short and J 1 base short, with 10 bases between. The CDR3 is CASSLVPSRNTEAFF. The CDR3 DNA follows: TGTGCCAGCAGCTTAGTCCCATCACGGAACACTGAAGCTTTCTTT.